This T cell receptor beta chain was captured in a study of blood T cell repertoires in COVID-19. For the study at large: Sources were T cells, B-cell-depleted T cells, or PBMCs; the material itself was cDNA or gDNA.

TCRdb keeps only in-frame clones here, not all; method: immunoSEQ multiplex PCR. This table has about 88,000 clones, approximately 92% appearing once. Trimming took off 3 bases at V and 8 bases at J, with 10 bases between the two ends. Germline CDR1 reads GTSNPN; CDR2 reads SVGIG (reference sequence). The CDR3 has 11 amino acids. The chain has TRBV30 and TRBJ1-2, with D possibly being TRBD1 (5 bases). The sample was peripheral blood. This TCR was recovered from a woman of 80 years or more with active COVID-19. The chain's CDR3 is CAWSARVGYTF. CDR3 sequence (DNA): TGTGCCTGGAGCGCCAGGGTGGGCTACACCTTC.